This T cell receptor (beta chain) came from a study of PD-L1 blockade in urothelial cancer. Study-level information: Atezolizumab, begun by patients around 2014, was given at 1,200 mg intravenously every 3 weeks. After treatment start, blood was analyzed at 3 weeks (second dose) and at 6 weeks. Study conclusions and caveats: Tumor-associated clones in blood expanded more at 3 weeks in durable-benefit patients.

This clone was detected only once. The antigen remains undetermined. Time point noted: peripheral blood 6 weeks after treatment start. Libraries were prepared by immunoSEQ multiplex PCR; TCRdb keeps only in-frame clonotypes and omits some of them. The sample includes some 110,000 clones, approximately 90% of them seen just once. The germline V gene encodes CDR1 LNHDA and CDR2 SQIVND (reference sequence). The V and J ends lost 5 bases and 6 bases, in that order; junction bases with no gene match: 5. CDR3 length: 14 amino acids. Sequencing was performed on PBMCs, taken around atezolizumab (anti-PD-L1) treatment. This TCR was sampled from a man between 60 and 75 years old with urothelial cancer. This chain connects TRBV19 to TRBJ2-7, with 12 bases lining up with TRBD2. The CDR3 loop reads CASSSPGLAGEQYF. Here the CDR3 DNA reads TGTGCCAGTAGTTCGCCGGGACTAGCGGGCGAGCAGTACTTC.